This T cell receptor (beta chain) was identified in a study of T cell repertoires in cytomegalovirus infection. Overall study context: Indications of both CMV infection and matching HLA type were provided by public TCR beta signatures.

From germline, CDR1 is SGHRS and CDR2 YFSETQ. There are 15 residues in the CDR3. J gave up 3 bases and V 3 bases, and 3 bases lay outside the gene matches. Using its own MiXCR run on the reads, TCRdb lists one record per CDR3 protein. The table has some 400,000 distinct CDR3 sequences, 30% to 40% seen once; the top ten hold approximately 15%. Material for sequencing was PBMCs. The genes are TRBV5-1 and TRBJ1-5, with 10 bases matching TRBD1. This clonotype originated in a human donor in good health (CMV status not recorded). Some clones in this sample may be carry-over from other donors' samples. CDR3 sequence (DNA): TGCGCCAGCAGCTGGGGGACAGGGGACAATCAGCCCCAGCATTTT. This codes for CASSWGTGDNQPQHF.